This T cell receptor beta chain was found in a study of identifying expanded T cells in peripheral blood. Overall study findings and caveats: Roughly two-week clone count variance significantly increased as total template count grew. Technical replicates showed around 1.2 changed clones; two weeks roughly 15; four weeks 19.

Assay used: immunoSEQ multiplex PCR; TCRdb lists only in-frame clones, some missing. The sample contains under 100,000 clones, approximately 90% of which appear only once. A note on this clone: Its specificity is unknown.

After removal of 0 bases from V and 8 bases from J, the junction contained 7 bases not matched to a gene. The germline CDR1 and CDR2 sequences are MGHRA and YSYEKL. The CDR3 totals 16 residues. The sequence derives from a person between 18 and 75 years old in good health. The J gene is TRBJ1-6, the V gene TRBV4-1; 7 bases are a match to TRBD1. Sequencing was performed on blood. CDR3 residues: CASSQERGGRDSPLHF. For the CDR3, the DNA is TGCGCCAGCAGCCAAGAAAGAGGGGGCCGGGATTCACCCCTCCACTTT.